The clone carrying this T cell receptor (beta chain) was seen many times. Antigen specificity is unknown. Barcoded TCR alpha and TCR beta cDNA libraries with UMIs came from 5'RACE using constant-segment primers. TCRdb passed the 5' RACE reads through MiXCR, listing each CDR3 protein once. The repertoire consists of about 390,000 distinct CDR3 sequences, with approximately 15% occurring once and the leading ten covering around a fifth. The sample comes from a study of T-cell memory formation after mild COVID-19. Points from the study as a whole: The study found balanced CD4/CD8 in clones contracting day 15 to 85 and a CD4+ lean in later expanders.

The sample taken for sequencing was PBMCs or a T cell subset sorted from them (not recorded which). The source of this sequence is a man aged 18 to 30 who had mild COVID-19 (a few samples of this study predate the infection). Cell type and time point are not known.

This chain's CDR3 is CAISESVRSPSGANVLTF. DNA of the CDR3: TGTGCCATCAGTGAGTCGGTCAGGTCCCCCTCTGGGGCCAACGTCCTGACTTTC. V and J are TRBV10-3 and TRBJ2-6; D is ambiguous. V shed 0 bases and J shed 0 bases, with 12 bases lying between them. The CDR3 is 18 residues long. The V gene's germline CDR1 is ENHRY and CDR2 SYGVKD.